This TCR beta chain was found in a study of T cells in localized non-small cell lung cancer. Broader study findings: Heterogeneity cannot be ruled out, as sequencing used one tumor region only.

About this clone: Its specificity is unknown. The junction departs from germline at one end; a sequencing error may be responsible.

Produced via immunoSEQ multiplex PCR; TCRdb's table is partial and in-frame only. This table holds over 800 clones, around 39% found once. The clonotype comes from a man aged 35-75 years with stage I lung adenocarcinoma. The specimen comprised lung tumor tissue, sampled before any cancer treatment.

The CDR3 nucleotides read TGTGCCATCAGTGGCGACTCGGGCTATTTGGATACGCAGTATTTT. It encodes CAISGDSGYLDTQYF. The chain uses TRBV6-8 and TRBJ2-3; no reliable D call. This CDR3 region has 15 residues. Germline CDR1 and CDR2: MNHGY and SAAAGT.